This T cell receptor beta chain was documented in a study of glioma-infiltrating T cells. Amplification of TCR alpha and beta CDR3 regions from RNA used iRepertoire nested multiplex PCR. Via MiXCR, TCRdb re-called the multiplex PCR reads, giving one row per CDR3 protein. The profile shows around 97,000 distinct CDR3 sequences, around 28% of them singletons. This CDR3 spans 11 amino acids. V lost 7 bases to trimming and J lost 9 bases, with 13 bases between them. CDR1 is SGHTA and CDR2 is FQGNSA in the germline V gene. The genes are TRBV7-2 and TRBJ2-7; D not certain. The TCR was taken from a human donor with low-grade glioma or glioblastoma, undergoing nonglioma brain surgery, or in good health (not recorded which). Sequencing was done on a sample of glioma tissue, nonneoplastic brain tissue, or PBMCs (not recorded which). This chain's CDR3 is CASIFGSPQYF. The CDR3 coding sequence is TGTGCCAGCATCTTTGGGTCGCCGCAGTACTTC.